This T cell receptor (beta chain) was identified during a study of glioma-infiltrating T cells after dendritic cell vaccination. Looking at the study overall: Monocyte-derived dendritic cells, cultured approximately seven days with IL-4 and GM-CSF, were pulsed with autologous tumor lysate.

Study-wide results and limits: Longer survival after dendritic cell vaccination followed higher pretreatment TIL content.

Points on this clone: Antigen unknown.

TCRdb's table, derived via immunoSEQ multiplex PCR, lists solely in-frame clones and lacks some. The sample includes approximately 100,000 clones, around 80% of them seen just once. Trimming removed 8 bases at V and 2 bases at J, with 6 bases between. The CDR3 has 11 amino acids. Germline V CDR1 and CDR2: MDHEN, SYDVKM. The sequenced sample was blood, obtained before dendritic cell vaccination. This rearrangement joins TRBV28 to TRBJ1-1; D is unclear. The TCR was taken from a human donor with glioblastoma. CDR3: CASFHNTEAFF. CDR3 nucleotides: TGTGCCAGCTTCCATAACACTGAAGCTTTCTTT.